Each of the 8 T cell receptor beta chains below was sequenced from the same sample in a study of Graves' ophthalmopathy and Graves' hyperthyroidism. For repertoire sequencing, the TCR beta CDR3 regions were amplified from RNA transcripts. The library came from an HTBI-primed first-round RT-PCR and a second-round multiplex PCR. TCRdb re-called the multiplex PCR reads with MiXCR, one entry per CDR3 protein. The sample consists of 300,000 to 450,000 distinct CDR3 sequences, approximately 17% of them appearing once. The sample taken for sequencing was peripheral blood. Source of these receptors: an adult woman with stable Graves' hyperthyroidism.

This clonotype was counted between two and nine times. The V call is TRBV18, the J call TRBJ2-5, with D tentatively TRBD1 (7 bases). V lost 5 bases and J 2 bases, leaving 15 bases between the germline ends. Per germline, CDR1 KGHSH and CDR2 LQKENI. The CDR3 has 15 residues. Here the CDR3 reads CASSRDSGGQETQYF. The DNA of the CDR3 is TGTGCCAGCTCAAGGGACAGTGGAGGGCAAGAGACCCAGTACTTC. Variable domain in full (rest from reference TRBV18 and TRBJ2-5): NAGVMQNPRHLVRRRGQEARLRCSPMKGHSHVYWYRQLPEEGLKFMVYLQKENIIDESGMPKERFSAEFPKEGPSILRIQQVVRGDSAAYFCASSRDSGGQETQYFGPGTRLLVL.

In its sample, this clonotype was seen many times. This sequence joins TRBV18 and TRBJ1-6, with D unresolved. The CDR3 totals 14 residues. The V gene lost 3 bases and the J gene lost 5 bases, with 8 bases spanning the gap. Germline CDR1 KGHSH, CDR2 LQKENI. CDR3 in DNA: TGTGCCAGCTCACCTTCGACTGATAATTCACCCCTCCACTTT. It translates to CASSPSTDNSPLHF.

This clonotype was seen only a few times. The chain is built from TRBV12-5 and TRBJ2-1; 10 bases are a match to TRBD2. V shed 6 bases, J shed 4 bases, and the junction held 12 bases outside the gene matches. The CDR3 is 17 amino acids. CDR1 and CDR2 (germline): LGHNT, FRNRAP. CDR3 coding DNA: TGTGCTAGTGGCTACTCGACCGGGACTAGCGCGTACAATGAGCAGTTCTTC. Translated: CASGYSTGTSAYNEQFF.

Ten or more counts support this clonotype. The chain has TRBV10-3 and TRBJ1-2; 11 bases line up with TRBD1. Trimming cost V 6 bases and J 0 bases; bases outside gene matches: 15. The CDR3 is made up of 19 amino acids. Germline V gene sequence: CDR1 ENHRY, CDR2 SYGVKD. The CDR3 region has the DNA TGTGCCATCAGCGCCGGACCGGGACAGGGGGGAAAAGCTAACTATGGCTACACCTTC. Translating it yields CAISAGPGQGGKANYGYTF.

At least ten counts were recorded for this clonotype. The CDR3 DNA follows: TGTGCCAGCAGTTTTTGGGTAGGGGGTAGTACCGGGGAGCTGTTTTTT. Protein product: CASSFWVGGSTGELFF. V is TRBV28 and J is TRBJ2-2; D might be TRBD1 (6 bases). The CDR3 is made up of 16 amino acids. Per the germline V gene, CDR1 is MDHEN and CDR2 is SYDVKM. V was shortened by 3 bases and J by 5 bases, with 16 bases between the two germline ends.

This clonotype was counted at least ten times. This rearrangement joins TRBV12-3 or TRBV12-4 to TRBJ2-7; D is possibly TRBD2 (5 bases). Trimming took 8 bases from V and 0 from J, leaving 11 bases between them. This CDR3 spans 13 amino acids. DNA of the CDR3: TGTGCCAGCTGCCGGGGTGTCTCCTACGAGCAGTACTTC. Amino acids: CASCRGVSYEQYF.

This clonotype was seen many times. The genes are TRBV7-2 and TRBJ1-6, with D maybe TRBD1 (6 bases). Germline V gene lookup returns CDR1 SGHTA and CDR2 FQGNSA. Trimming removed 5 bases from V and 4 bases from J, with 12 bases in between. The CDR3 contains 15 residues. The CDR3 region is CASSGRQAYNSPLHF. CDR3 sequence (DNA): TGTGCCAGCAGCGGAAGACAGGCTTATAATTCACCCCTCCACTTT.

In regard to this clonotype: A junction boundary mismatches the germline segment, possibly from a read error. The rearrangement joins TRBV11-2 to TRBJ2-2; possible D gene TRBD1, 6 bases. This CDR3 has 14 residues. Germline values: CDR1 SGHAT, CDR2 FQNNGV. Here the CDR3 reads CASSFGQRVGELLF. The CDR3 bases are TGTGCCAGCAGCTTTGGACAGCGAGTTGGGGAGCTGTTGTTT.